This TCR beta chain appears in the sequencing data of a study of control samples from healthy donors and cancer patients (dated by TCRdb to the early 2020s). The library was prepared using the immunoSEQ multiplex PCR assay. The immuneACCESS repertoire file appears here via TCRdb, limited to in-frame rearrangements. These files lack a portion of the clones; in checked studies, under half of the deficit traces to unresolved V genes, and the cause of the others is not known. Here the sample has around 200,000 clones; 85% to 95% occur a single time. The ten largest clones take up about 1.6% of the sample. Of note for this clone: Its antigen is not yet known. Base qualities are not recorded, but no much larger clone differs from it by a single base.

Sequencing was done on a sample of blood. The sequence was obtained from a man aged 18 to 30 in good health.

The nucleotide sequence reads TGTGCCAGCAGTTTGGGACAGGGGGGAAGTGGGGCTTTCTTT. Its protein product is CASSLGQGGSGAFF. The chain links TRBV3-1 (or the pseudogene TRBV3-2) with TRBJ1-1; 11 of the junction bases match TRBD1. From its cysteine to its phenylalanine, the CDR3 spans 14 amino acids. Only the CDR3 portion is preserved as DNA: 42 bases, with reading frame beginning at the first base. The germline V and J ends show losses of 6 bases and 11 bases respectively, and no gene match explains 11 bases of the junction. Looking up the germline V gene (reference sequence) yields CDR1 LGHDT and CDR2 YNNKEL.